A selection of T cell receptor beta chains follows, all from one sample in a study of blood T cell repertoires in COVID-19. The repertoire was sequenced with immunoSEQ multiplex PCR; TCRdb's copy has only in-frame clones and lacks some. Of 45,000 to 70,000 clones in the sample, around 81% are singletons; the top ten hold roughly 28%. Source material: peripheral blood. Receptors were obtained from a woman aged 80 or older with active or convalescent COVID-19. The CDR3 runs from the conserved cysteine through the conserved F or W. Fields, in order: V gene, J gene, D gene, clone size, CDR3 protein, CDR3 DNA. D genes are given only for firm matches. A clone size is listed for some rows: how often the clone was seen (once, few, many), or a class if it is expanded.

v_gene: TRBV29-1; j_gene: TRBJ1-1; d_gene: -; abundance: -; CDR3aa: CSAKAPGSTEAFF; CDR3nt: TGCAGCGCCAAGGCCCCGGGGAGCACTGAAGCTTTCTTT
v_gene: TRBV19; j_gene: TRBJ1-1; d_gene: -; abundance: -; CDR3aa: CASSNGQFNTEAFF; CDR3nt: TGTGCCAGTAGTAATGGACAATTTAACACTGAAGCTTTCTTT
v_gene: TRBV24-1; j_gene: TRBJ2-2; d_gene: TRBD1; abundance: once; CDR3aa: CATSEATGAGELFF; CDR3nt: TGTGCCACCAGTGAAGCCACAGGGGCCGGGGAGCTGTTTTTT
v_gene: TRBV12-3/TRBV12-4; j_gene: TRBJ1-4; d_gene: -; abundance: -; CDR3aa: CASSWGLGEKLFF; CDR3nt: TGTGCCAGCAGTTGGGGGCTAGGGGAAAAACTGTTTTTT
v_gene: TRBV11-2; j_gene: TRBJ2-1; d_gene: TRBD1; abundance: -; CDR3aa: CASSLYVGTGGDEQFF; CDR3nt: TGTGCCAGCAGCTTATATGTGGGGACAGGGGGGGACGAGCAGTTCTTC
v_gene: TRBV5-1; j_gene: TRBJ2-7; d_gene: TRBD1; abundance: -; CDR3aa: CASRQGQGPYEQYF; CDR3nt: TGCGCCAGCAGGCAGGGACAGGGGCCCTACGAGCAGTACTTC
v_gene: TRBV4-3; j_gene: TRBJ2-7; d_gene: TRBD2; abundance: -; CDR3aa: CASSQERRGGTYEQYF; CDR3nt: TGCGCCAGCAGCCAAGAAAGGCGGGGGGGTACCTACGAGCAGTACTTC
v_gene: TRBV12-3/TRBV12-4; j_gene: TRBJ1-1; d_gene: -; abundance: -; CDR3aa: CASSLNRETFF; CDR3nt: TGTGCCAGCAGTTTAAACAGGGAGACTTTCTTT
v_gene: TRBV2; j_gene: TRBJ1-1; d_gene: -; abundance: -; CDR3aa: CANDRKYTEAFF; CDR3nt: TGTGCCAACGACAGGAAGTACACTGAAGCTTTCTTT
v_gene: TRBV3-1/TRBV3-2; j_gene: TRBJ1-1; d_gene: -; abundance: once; CDR3aa: CASSSQGYNTEAFF; CDR3nt: TGTGCCAGCAGCTCACAGGGCTATAACACTGAAGCTTTCTTT
v_gene: TRBV19; j_gene: TRBJ2-1; d_gene: TRBD1; abundance: -; CDR3aa: CASTLGTGGYNEQFF; CDR3nt: TGTGCCAGTACCCTCGGGACAGGGGGCTACAATGAGCAGTTCTTC